This T cell receptor beta chain was documented in a study of T-cell reconstitution after alpha-beta-depleted transplantation in children. Unique molecular identifiers were built into the TCRbeta library. TCRdb ran MiXCR on the PCR reads and lists one entry per CDR3 protein. The sample shows some 590,000 distinct CDR3 sequences, 8% to 11% of them seen only once. Germline V gene data show CDR1 as KGHDR and CDR2 as SFDVKD. This CDR3 is built from 15 residues. Trimming removed 4 bases from V and 4 bases from J; junction bases left unmatched: 8. The material sequenced was PBMCs from the stem cell graft donor, taken from the stem cell graft. The receptor's source is a human donor who donated a stem cell graft to a child with acute myeloid leukemia. The rearrangement joins TRBV24-1 to TRBJ2-5; TRBD2 aligns across 7 bases. The CDR3 DNA reads as TGTGCCACCAGTGAGGGAGGGAGGGCGCGAGAGACCCAGTACTTC. Its protein is CATSEGGRARETQYF.